The clone carrying this T cell receptor (beta chain) showed up many times. The antigen is unknown. TCRdb reprocessed the 5' RACE reads with MiXCR, giving one entry per CDR3 protein. The sample has some 250,000 distinct CDR3 sequences, less than 10% seen once; the top ten hold nearly 7%. This sample stems from a study of CD8 T cells in ankylosing spondylitis. Study-wide results and limits: In peripheral blood, disease-linked CD8+ clones occurred at relatively low frequencies. Certain motif variants had earlier been reported in reactive arthritis synovial fluid and blood. The clones that were linked to disease were reported to be significantly enriched in matched synovial fluid samples from ankylosing spondylitis patients.

Per germline, CDR1 SGHTA and CDR2 FQGNSA. V shed 3 bases, J shed 6 bases, and the junction held 3 bases outside the gene matches. The CDR3 is made up of 15 amino acids. Sequencing was carried out using blood, either unsorted or a sorted T cell fraction (not recorded which). This chain uses TRBV7-2 with TRBJ2-2, with TRBD1 matching over 11 bases. The TCR sequence derives from a male donor with ankylosing spondylitis or in good health (not recorded which). CDR3 coding DNA: TGTGCCAGCAGCTTGGACAGGGGGCGTTCCGGGGAGCTGTTTTTT. This codes for CASSLDRGRSGELFF.